This T cell receptor (beta chain) was captured in a study of cytomegalovirus exposure and HLA in healthy donors. The PCR was carried out with 60 Vbeta primers and 13 Jbeta primers. Measured with immunoSEQ multiplex PCR; TCRdb has only the in-frame clones, and not every one. Of 90,000 to 120,000 clones in the sample, approximately 76% are singletons; the top ten hold roughly 2.3%. Study conclusions and caveats: Sequencing probably produced one cluster of sequence variants that were highly shared. In a later analysis, a missense DCLRE1C variant was linked to TCR beta V- and J-gene trimming.

Germline CDR1 SGHTA, CDR2 FQGNSA. The V gene lost 1 base and the J gene lost 7 bases, with 11 bases spanning the gap. The CDR3 is 15 residues long. Comment on this clone: Its antigen is as yet unknown.

Sequenced input: PBMCs. This sequence joins TRBV7-2 and TRBJ1-6, with TRBD1 as a possible D gene (6 bases). This clonotype was obtained from a man younger than 35 in good health and CMV-seronegative. The CDR3 is CASSLEAGANSPLHF. The CDR3 coding sequence is TGTGCCAGCAGCTTAGAGGCAGGGGCGAATTCACCCCTCCACTTT.